These 5 T cell receptor beta chains were sequenced from one sample in a study of neurological immune-mediated disorders (dated by TCRdb to between 2019 and 2020). Library creation used 5' RACE. Sequencing instrument: Illumina HiSeq 2500. Through fastp at Q25 and MiXCR, TCRdb rebuilt clones from the public reads, retaining in-frame beta chains. A single entry per CDR3 protein holds the most common genes and DNA from its merged rows. The sample includes approximately 58,000 distinct CDR3 sequences, with roughly 8% observed a single time. 1.9% of the sample comes from the top ten. The time point label for this specimen denotes: longitudinal time-point 3. Sequencing input: PBMCs. These receptors all stem from a woman aged 40 to 50 in good health.

The CDR3 region is CASSPIPGSDYGYTF. CDR3 sequence (DNA): TGTGCCAGCTCACCTATTCCTGGGTCAGACTATGGCTACACCTTC. The chain is built from TRBV18 and TRBJ1-2, with D uncertain. Germline CDR1 KGHSH, CDR2 LQKENI. This CDR3 comprises 15 residues. Trimming took off 3 bases at V and 3 bases at J, with 14 bases between the two ends.

This clonotype was detected ten times or more. The CDR3 DNA is TGCGCCAGCAGCCCGACTCCGAGCTCCTACAATGAGCAGTTCTTC. The encoded protein is CASSPTPSSYNEQFF. The chain combines TRBV5-1 with TRBJ2-1; D unresolved. The V gene lost 4 bases and the J gene lost 0 bases, with 11 bases spanning the gap. Germline lookup yields CDR1 SGHRS and CDR2 YFSETQ. The CDR3 length is 15 residues.

This clonotype was detected many times. The V gene is TRBV6-5, the J gene TRBJ1-1, with 7 bases aligning to TRBD1. J lost 1 base, V lost 0 bases, and 5 bases had no gene match. The germline V gene encodes CDR1 MNHEY and CDR2 SVGAGI. CDR3 size: 16 residues. The chain's CDR3 is CASSYSTGLSNTEAFF. CDR3 DNA sequence: TGTGCCAGCAGTTACTCGACAGGGCTCTCGAACACTGAAGCTTTCTTT.

This clonotype was detected a few times. A much larger clone lies one base from this, so it may be a read error. V usage is TRBV5-1 and J usage is TRBJ1-2; a possible D gene is TRBD1 (6 bases). The CDR3 is 15 residues long. Germline V gene sequence: CDR1 SGHRS, CDR2 YFSETQ. CDR3 coding DNA: TGCGCCAACAGCACCGGACAGATAGCTAACTATGGCTACACCTTC. Translating gives CANSTGQIANYGYTF.

This clonotype has ten or more counts. J is TRBJ2-2 and V is TRBV3-1, with D maybe TRBD2 (5 bases). Trimming left V 7 bases short and J 4 bases short, with 10 bases between. The CDR3 spans 13 residues. Germline loops: CDR1 LGHDT, CDR2 YNNKEL (reference sequence). CDR3 sequence reads: CASISGSTGELFF. The DNA of the CDR3 is TGTGCCAGCATAAGCGGTAGCACCGGGGAGCTGTTTTTT.